Sequencing of this T cell receptor beta chain was carried out in a study of shared clonotypes between healthy human individuals. Study at large: Those who served as donors were two women and a few men between the ages of 18 and 49. The plates for each donor numbered three CD4 naive, three CD4 memory, two CD8 naive and one CD8 memory. General study findings and limits: Some clonotypes were shared by all four sorted-subset donors, while others were not shared. The non-shared ones had lower generation probabilities than the shared ones.

As for this clone: What it recognizes is unknown.

This CDR3 contains 15 residues. V dropped 6 bases and J dropped 7 bases, with 16 bases sitting between them. Per germline, CDR1 MNHNY and CDR2 SVGAGI (reference sequence). Assay runs were performed at deep level. Assay: immunoSEQ multiplex PCR; the TCRdb copy retains only in-frame clones and omits some. The sample lists under 850,000 clones; around 70% were seen once. Sequencing was done on a sample of memory CD4+ T cells sorted from blood. Stated subset: CD45RA-negative fraction. The TCR sequence derives from a woman aged 30 to 39 in good health. V is TRBV6-6 and J is TRBJ1-6, with D tentatively TRBD1 (6 bases). The CDR3 DNA follows: TGTGCCAGCAGGATAACAGGGAACCGGAATTCACCCCTCCACTTT. It specifies CASRITGNRNSPLHF.